This is a list of T cell receptor beta chains from one sample in a study of blood T cell repertoires in COVID-19. TCRdb's copy holds only in-frame clones and misses some; the assay was immunoSEQ multiplex PCR. The sample holds some 220,000 clones; about 86% are singletons and the top ten take approximately 1.3%. Material: PBMCs or T cells enriched from blood (not recorded which). These receptors all come from a woman aged 40-49 years with acute COVID-19. Each CDR3 is given with its conserved first and last residue. The order of the fields is clone size, V gene, D gene, J gene, CDR3 DNA, CDR3 protein. A D gene is named only where the DNA matches it firmly. Clone size, where shown, is once, few, many, or a class for clones that have expanded.

>NA|TRBV6-4|TRBD1|TRBJ2-7
TGTGCCACCAGGGACAGGGGCTCCTACGAGCAGTACTTC
CATRDRGSYEQYF
>NA|TRBV6-6|NA|TRBJ1-4
TGTGCCAGCAGTTACTCGGGGCAGCAGAATGAAAAACTGTTTTTT
CASSYSGQQNEKLFF
>NA|TRBV24-1|NA|TRBJ2-3
TGTGCCACCAGTGATCCACGCCGGCGGGGATTGGCAGATACGCAGTATTTT
CATSDPRRRGLADTQYF
>NA|TRBV7-2|TRBD1|TRBJ1-5
TGTGCCAGCAGCTTCCGACAGGGTAATCAGCCCCAGCATTTT
CASSFRQGNQPQHF
>NA|TRBV11-1|TRBD1|TRBJ1-4
TGTGCCAGCAGCACCGGGACAGGGAATGAAAAACTGTTTTTT
CASSTGTGNEKLFF
>NA|TRBV9|NA|TRBJ1-1
TGTGCCAGCAGCGTAGAACCGCGGCCCGCGGATAACACTGAAGCTTTCTTT
CASSVEPRPADNTEAFF
>NA|TRBV5-1|NA|TRBJ1-2
TGCGCCAGCAGCCCCATAGGGGGGGCAGGGAGTAGCTATGGCTACACCTTC
CASSPIGGAGSSYGYTF
>NA|TRBV11-2|TRBD1|TRBJ2-5
TGTGCCAGCAGCAAGGACAGGGGTCGGGAGACCCAGTACTTC
CASSKDRGRETQYF
>NA|TRBV12-3/TRBV12-4|NA|TRBJ1-2
TGTGCCAGCAGCTTAGACAGGATCTATGGCTACACCTTC
CASSLDRIYGYTF
>NA|TRBV4-3|NA|TRBJ1-5
TGCGCCAGCAGCCCCTCCAGGGGTCTAGGCAATCAGCCCCAGCATTTT
CASSPSRGLGNQPQHF
>NA|TRBV2|NA|TRBJ2-5
TGTGCCAGCAGTGAATATGGGGGAGGGGGAGAGACCCAGTACTTC
CASSEYGGGGETQYF
>NA|TRBV7-3|TRBD2|TRBJ2-1
TGTGCCAGCAGCTTAAGGGGCCGCGGGGGGCCTTCTAATGAGCAGTTCTTC
CASSLRGRGGPSNEQFF
>NA|TRBV7-9|NA|TRBJ1-2
TGTGCCAGCAGCTTATCCGACAACCCCGTCCCCTATGGCTACACCTTC
CASSLSDNPVPYGYTF
>NA|TRBV7-8|NA|TRBJ1-1
TGTGCCAGCAGCTTAATCCTCGGACAGCTCAACACTGAAGCTTTCTTT
CASSLILGQLNTEAFF
>NA|TRBV20-1|NA|TRBJ1-5
TGCAGTGCTAGTAACCGACGGGGGATACAGCCCCAGCATTTT
CSASNRRGIQPQHF
>NA|TRBV19|TRBD1|TRBJ1-5
TGTGCCAGTAGTCTAGGGACAGGATGGAGGGGTCATCAGCCCCAGCATTTT
CASSLGTGWRGHQPQHF
>NA|TRBV2|NA|TRBJ1-2
TGTGCCAGCTGGGGGGACCGTCGTATTGGCTACACCTTC
CASWGDRRIGYTF
>NA|TRBV6-1|TRBD1|TRBJ2-5
TGTGCCAGCAGTGACGGGGAGAAGGACAGGGGTATCGAGACCCAGTACTTC
CASSDGEKDRGIETQYF
>NA|TRBV28|TRBD2|TRBJ2-3
TGTGCCAGCAGTCCGGGTCCCCTGACTAGCGGGAGGGCCAGGAGCACAGATACGCAGTATTTT
CASSPGPLTSGRARSTDTQYF
>NA|TRBV4-3|TRBD2|TRBJ2-1
TGCGCCAGCAGCCGCCGGGACTACTACAATGAGCAGTTCTTC
CASSRRDYYNEQFF
>few|TRBV30|NA|TRBJ1-6
TGTGCCTGGAGGCTACAGCAATATAATTCACCCCTCCACTTT
CAWRLQQYNSPLHF
>NA|TRBV19|NA|TRBJ1-6
TGTGCCAGTAGTGATTGGACAGTTAATTCACCCCTCCACTTT
CASSDWTVNSPLHF
>NA|TRBV7-3|NA|TRBJ2-3
TGTGCCAGCAGCTTATCGGGACTCTCCACAGATACGCAGTATTTT
CASSLSGLSTDTQYF
>NA|TRBV6-5|TRBD2|TRBJ2-3
TGTGCCAGCAGTTACGCCTCTTCGGGGGGGGATACGCAGTATTTT
CASSYASSGGDTQYF
>NA|TRBV5-4|TRBD2|TRBJ2-2
TGTGCCAGCAGCTTGGGACTAGCGGGAGGCCCCACCGGGGAGCTGTTTTTT
CASSLGLAGGPTGELFF
>few|TRBV6-6|TRBD1|TRBJ1-6
TGTGCCAGCAGTCCACTCCCCGCGACAGGGGGCAGTCCACCCCTCCACTTT
CASSPLPATGGSPPLHF
>NA|TRBV7-9|TRBD1|TRBJ1-1
TGTGCCAGCAGCAATCAGGGGGCGGGGAACACTGAAGCTTTCTTT
CASSNQGAGNTEAFF
>NA|TRBV7-3|NA|TRBJ1-2
TGTGCCAGCAGCTTAACGGCAGGGGACTATGGCTACACCTTC
CASSLTAGDYGYTF
>NA|TRBV29-1|TRBD1|TRBJ1-1
TGCAGCGTTGAGGACAGGGGGGGAACTAACACTGAAGCTTTCTTT
CSVEDRGGTNTEAFF
>NA|TRBV2|TRBD1|TRBJ1-2
TGTGCCAGCAGTGAATGGGGACAGTTCTATGGCTACACCTTC
CASSEWGQFYGYTF
>few|TRBV6-1|NA|TRBJ1-2
TGTGCCAGCAGTGAAGACAGAAGGGGTATCTATGGCTACACCTTC
CASSEDRRGIYGYTF
>NA|TRBV2|NA|TRBJ1-1
TGTGCCAGCAGTGAGAGAGATGAAGCTTTCTTT
CASSERDEAFF
>NA|TRBV6-6|NA|TRBJ2-2
TGTGCCAGCAGACGGGGGTCCGACACCGGGGAGCTGTTTTTT
CASRRGSDTGELFF
>NA|TRBV7-2|NA|TRBJ2-7
TGTGCCAGCAGTTTCGGGGGAACCAGCTCCTACGAGCAGTACTTC
CASSFGGTSSYEQYF
>NA|TRBV11-2|NA|TRBJ2-7
TGTGCCAGCAGCTCCCACAGGGCGGCTGGCTACGAGCAGTACTTC
CASSSHRAAGYEQYF
>few|TRBV2|NA|TRBJ2-2
TGTGCCAGCAGTCCCCGGGATTTCACCGGGGAGCTGTTTTTT
CASSPRDFTGELFF
>NA|TRBV7-8|TRBD1|TRBJ1-5
TGTGCCAGCAGCCTAGGACAGGGGCGATCAGCCCAGCATTTT
CASSLGQGRSAQHF
>NA|TRBV27|TRBD1|TRBJ1-1
TGTGCCAGCAGCTCGACAGGGGGATGGACTGAAGCTTTCTTT
CASSSTGGWTEAFF
>NA|TRBV5-1|NA|TRBJ1-2
TGCGCCAGCAGCTTGGAACAGGAGGGCGCCTATGGCTACACCTTC
CASSLEQEGAYGYTF
>NA|TRBV27|NA|TRBJ2-1
TGTGCCAGCAGTTTAAGTTATAGCGTCTCCTACAATGAGCAGTTCTTC
CASSLSYSVSYNEQFF
>NA|TRBV28|NA|TRBJ1-6
TGTGCCAGCAGTTCTACGATCCCACCCCTCCACTTT
CASSSTIPPLHF
>NA|TRBV27|TRBD2|TRBJ2-5
TGTGCCAGCAGTCCAATCCCGAGGACTAGCGGCTTCCAAGAGACCCAGTACTTC
CASSPIPRTSGFQETQYF
>NA|TRBV2|TRBD1|TRBJ1-1
TGTGCCAGCAGTCGGACAGGGGTGAACACTGAAGCTTTCTTT
CASSRTGVNTEAFF
>NA|TRBV27|NA|TRBJ2-7
TGTGCCAGCAGTTTAACGACGGGAGAGCAGTACTTC
CASSLTTGEQYF
>few|TRBV27|TRBD2|TRBJ2-5
TGTGCCAGCAGTTTCGCGGGAGCCGCCCGAGAGACCCAGTACTTC
CASSFAGAARETQYF
>NA|TRBV19|NA|TRBJ1-5
TGTGCCAGTAGTATTCAAGGGGCAGGGCAGCCCCAGCATTTT
CASSIQGAGQPQHF
>few|TRBV4-2|TRBD2|TRBJ2-3
TGTGCCAGCAGCCAAGAAAGGGGGATAGCGGGGGTAAGCCCAGATACGCAGTATTTT
CASSQERGIAGVSPDTQYF
>NA|TRBV2|TRBD2|TRBJ2-2
TGTGCCAGCCGAGCGGGGGCCCTGAACACCGGGGAGCTGTTTTTT
CASRAGALNTGELFF
>NA|TRBV27|NA|TRBJ2-7
TGTGCCAGCAGTTTAGGGGTTGGGACACCCTACGAGCAGTACTTC
CASSLGVGTPYEQYF